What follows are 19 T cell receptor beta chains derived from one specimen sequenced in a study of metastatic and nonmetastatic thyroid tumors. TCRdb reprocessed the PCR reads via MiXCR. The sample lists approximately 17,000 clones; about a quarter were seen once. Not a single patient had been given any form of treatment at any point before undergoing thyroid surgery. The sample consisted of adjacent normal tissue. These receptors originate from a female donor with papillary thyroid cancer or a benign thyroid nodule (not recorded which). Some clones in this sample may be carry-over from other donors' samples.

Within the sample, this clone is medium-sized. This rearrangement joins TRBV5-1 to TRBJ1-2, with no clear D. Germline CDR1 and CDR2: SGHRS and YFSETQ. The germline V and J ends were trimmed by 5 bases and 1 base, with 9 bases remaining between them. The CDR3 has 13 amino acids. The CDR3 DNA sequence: TGCGCCAGCAGTTCGGACTTTAACTATGGCTACACCTTC. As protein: CASSSDFNYGYTF. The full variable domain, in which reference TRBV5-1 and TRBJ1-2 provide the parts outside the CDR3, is KAGVTQTPRYLIKTRGQQVTLSCSPISGHRSVSWYQQTPGQGLQFLFEYFSETQRNKGNFPGRFSGRQFSNSRSEMNVSTLELGDSALYLCASSSDFNYGYTFGSGTRLTVV.

CDR3 amino acids: CASSLMASNEQFF. CDR3 in DNA: TGTGCCAGCAGTTTAATGGCTTCCAATGAGCAGTTCTTC. This chain links TRBV27 with TRBJ2-1; D unclear. The CDR3 extends over 13 amino acids. Between the trimmed V and J ends, which lost 2 bases and 6 bases, there was a span of 8 bases. Germline V CDR1 and CDR2: MNHEY, SMNVEV (reference sequence).

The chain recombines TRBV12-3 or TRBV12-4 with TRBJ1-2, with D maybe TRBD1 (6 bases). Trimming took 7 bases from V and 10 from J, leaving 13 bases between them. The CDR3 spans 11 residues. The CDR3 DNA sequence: TGTGCCAGCATGAGACAGGCGGTCTACACCTTC. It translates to CASMRQAVYTF.

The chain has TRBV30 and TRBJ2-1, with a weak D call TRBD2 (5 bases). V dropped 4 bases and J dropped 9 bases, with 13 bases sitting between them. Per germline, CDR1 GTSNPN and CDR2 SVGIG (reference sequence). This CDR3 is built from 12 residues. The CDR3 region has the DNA TGTGCCTGGAACGGGGATCTCGCTGAGCAGTTCTTC. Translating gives CAWNGDLAEQFF.

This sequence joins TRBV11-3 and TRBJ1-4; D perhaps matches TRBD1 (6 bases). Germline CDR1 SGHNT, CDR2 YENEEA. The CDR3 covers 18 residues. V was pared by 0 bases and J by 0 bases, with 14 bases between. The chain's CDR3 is CASSLETGAFATNEKLFF. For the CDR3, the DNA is TGTGCCAGCAGCTTAGAGACAGGTGCCTTTGCAACTAATGAAAAACTGTTTTTT.

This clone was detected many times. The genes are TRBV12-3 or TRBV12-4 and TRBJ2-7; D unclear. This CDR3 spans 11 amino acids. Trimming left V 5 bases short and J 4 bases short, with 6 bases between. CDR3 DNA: TGTGCCAGCAGTATCGGGTACGAGCAGTACTTC. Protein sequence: CASSIGYEQYF.

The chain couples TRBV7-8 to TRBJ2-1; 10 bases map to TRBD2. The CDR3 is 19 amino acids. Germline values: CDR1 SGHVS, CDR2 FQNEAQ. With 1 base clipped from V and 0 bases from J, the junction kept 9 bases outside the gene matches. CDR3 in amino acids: CASSLELAGVLSSYNEQFF. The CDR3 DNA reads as TGTGCCAGCAGCTTAGAGCTAGCGGGAGTGCTCAGCTCCTACAATGAGCAGTTCTTC.

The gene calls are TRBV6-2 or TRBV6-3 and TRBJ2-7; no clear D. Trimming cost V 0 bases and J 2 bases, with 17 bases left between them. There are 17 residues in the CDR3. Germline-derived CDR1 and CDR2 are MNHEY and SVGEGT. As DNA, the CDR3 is TGTGCCAGCAGTTACTCGTTAGGCCGCCGACCAGCCTACGAGCAGTACTTC. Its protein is CASSYSLGRRPAYEQYF.

CDR3 region: CASSPPGQGTNTEAFF. CDR3 in DNA: TGTGCCAGCTCACCACCGGGACAGGGGACGAACACTGAAGCTTTCTTT. The genes are TRBV18 and TRBJ1-1, with 10 bases aligning to TRBD1. CDR1 and CDR2 from the germline V gene are KGHSH and LQKENI. There are 16 residues in the CDR3. Germline trimming cut 0 bases from V and 1 base from J; bases unmatched to any gene: 2.

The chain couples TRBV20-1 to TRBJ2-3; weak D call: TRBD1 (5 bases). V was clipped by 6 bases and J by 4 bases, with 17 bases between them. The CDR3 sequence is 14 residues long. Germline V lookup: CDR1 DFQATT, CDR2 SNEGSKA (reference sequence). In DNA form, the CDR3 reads TGCAGTGCGACCCGGCAGGGTAGCTCAGATACGCAGTATTTT. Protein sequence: CSATRQGSSDTQYF.

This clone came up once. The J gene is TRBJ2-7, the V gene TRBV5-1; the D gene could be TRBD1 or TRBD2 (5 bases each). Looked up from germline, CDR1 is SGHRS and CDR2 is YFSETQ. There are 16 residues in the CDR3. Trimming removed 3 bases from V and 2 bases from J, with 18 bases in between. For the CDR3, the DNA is TGCGCCAGCAGCTGGGCCCCGGGGACCAGGACCTACGAGCAGTACTTC. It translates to CASSWAPGTRTYEQYF.

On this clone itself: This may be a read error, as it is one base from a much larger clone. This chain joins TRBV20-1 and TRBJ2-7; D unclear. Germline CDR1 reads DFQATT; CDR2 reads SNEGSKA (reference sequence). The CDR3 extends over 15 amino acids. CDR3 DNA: TGCAGTGCTGGAGATTTTCTGCAGAACACCTACGAGCAGTACTTC. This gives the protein CSAGDFLQNTYEQYF.

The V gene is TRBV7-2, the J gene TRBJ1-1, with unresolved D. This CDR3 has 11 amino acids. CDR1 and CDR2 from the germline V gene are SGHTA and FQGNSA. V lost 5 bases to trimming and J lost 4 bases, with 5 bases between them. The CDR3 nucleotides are TGTGCCAGCAGCCGATTCACTGAAGCTTTCTTT. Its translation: CASSRFTEAFF.

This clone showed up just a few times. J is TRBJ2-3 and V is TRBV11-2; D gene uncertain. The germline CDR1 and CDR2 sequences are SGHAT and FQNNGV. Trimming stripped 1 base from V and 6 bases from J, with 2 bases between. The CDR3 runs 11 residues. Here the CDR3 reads CASSLADTQYF. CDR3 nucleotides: TGTGCCAGCAGCTTAGCTGATACGCAGTATTTT.

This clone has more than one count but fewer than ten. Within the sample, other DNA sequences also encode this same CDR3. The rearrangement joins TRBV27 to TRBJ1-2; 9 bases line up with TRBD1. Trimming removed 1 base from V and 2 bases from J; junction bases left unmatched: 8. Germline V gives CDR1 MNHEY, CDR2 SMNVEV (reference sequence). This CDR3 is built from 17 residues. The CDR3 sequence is CASSLYAPGTGNYGYTF. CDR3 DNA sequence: TGTGCCAGCAGTTTATACGCCCCGGGGACAGGGAACTATGGCTACACCTTC.

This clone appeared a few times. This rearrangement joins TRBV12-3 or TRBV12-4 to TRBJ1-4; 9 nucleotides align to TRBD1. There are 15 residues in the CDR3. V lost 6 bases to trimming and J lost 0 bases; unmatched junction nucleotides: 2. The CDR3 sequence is CASRTGGATNEKLFF. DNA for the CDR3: TGTGCCAGCAGGACAGGGGGTGCAACTAATGAAAAACTGTTTTTT.

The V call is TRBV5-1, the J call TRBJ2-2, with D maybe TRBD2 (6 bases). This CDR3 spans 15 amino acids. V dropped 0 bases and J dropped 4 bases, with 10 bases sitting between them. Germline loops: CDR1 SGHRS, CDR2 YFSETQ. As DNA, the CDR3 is TGCGCCAGCAGCTTGGTAGCGGCCGCCACCGGGGAGCTGTTTTTT. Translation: CASSLVAAATGELFF.

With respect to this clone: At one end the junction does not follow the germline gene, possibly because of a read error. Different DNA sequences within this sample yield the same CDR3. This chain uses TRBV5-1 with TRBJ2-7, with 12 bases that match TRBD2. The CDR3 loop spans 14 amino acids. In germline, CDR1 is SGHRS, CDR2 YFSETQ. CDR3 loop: CASSKGLAGYEQYF. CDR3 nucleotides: TGCGCTAGCAGCAAGGGACTAGCGGGTTACGAGCAGTACTTC.

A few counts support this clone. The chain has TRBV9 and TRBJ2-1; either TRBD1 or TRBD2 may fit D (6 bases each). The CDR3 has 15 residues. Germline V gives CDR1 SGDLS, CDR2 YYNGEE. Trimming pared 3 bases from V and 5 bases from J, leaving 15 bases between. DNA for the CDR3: TGTGCCAGCAGCGACAGGGAGGAAGAGGACAATGAGCAGTTCTTC. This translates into CASSDREEEDNEQFF.